One and the same sample provided the 32 T cell receptor beta chains below, sequenced in a study of shared clonotypes between healthy human individuals. Clones were read by immunoSEQ multiplex PCR, and TCRdb kept only the in-frame ones, dropping some. The sample holds more than 2 million clones, over 85% seen once. Naive CD8 populations comprised CD45RO-negative cells positively selected for CCR7, excluding terminally differentiated effector memory CD45RA+ cells. The source material was naive CD8+ T cells sorted from blood. These receptors originate from a man aged 18 to 29 in good health.

The chain employs TRBV4-1 and TRBJ2-5, with D perhaps matching TRBD2 (5 bases). The better agreement between TRBJ2-7 and the DNA end casts doubt on the J call. In germline, CDR1 is MGHRA, CDR2 YSYEKL. The CDR3 has 14 amino acids. The CDR3 DNA is TGCGCCAGCAGCCAACGAGGGCCCCCCTACGAGCAGTACTTC. Translating it yields CASSQRGPPYEQYF.

The J gene is TRBJ2-2, the V gene TRBV5-6, with D hard to call. The CDR3 length is 14 residues. Germline V gene sequence: CDR1 SGHDT, CDR2 YYEEEE. The ends were cut back, 4 bases at V and 6 bases at J, with 13 bases in the middle. Here the CDR3 DNA reads TGTGCCAGCAGCCCCACCCCCGGCTCCGGGGAGCTGTTTTTT. Amino acids: CASSPTPGSGELFF.

A word on this clone: The sample has other DNA sequences that encode this CDR3 too. The genes are TRBV6-1 and TRBJ2-7, with a possible D match to TRBD1 (6 bases). Per germline, CDR1 MNHNS and CDR2 SASEGT. The V gene lost 4 bases and the J gene lost 2 bases, with 9 bases spanning the gap. The CDR3 has 13 residues. The CDR3 coding sequence is TGTGCCAGCAGTGTCAGGGGCCCCTACGAGCAGTACTTC. Its translation: CASSVRGPYEQYF.

The chain recombines TRBV28 with TRBJ2-7; D remains unclear. V was pared by 3 bases and J by 2 bases, with 14 bases between. The germline V gene encodes CDR1 MDHEN and CDR2 SYDVKM. The CDR3 sequence is 15 residues long. DNA of the CDR3: TGTGCCAGCAGTTTTCCCAGTGAACTTACCTACGAGCAGTACTTC. Translated, it gives CASSFPSELTYEQYF.

V usage is TRBV7-9 and J usage is TRBJ2-3, with no clear D. Trimming pared 2 bases from V and 2 bases from J, leaving 5 bases between. Germline values: CDR1 SEHNR, CDR2 FQNEAQ (reference sequence). CDR3 size: 13 residues. The CDR3, as DNA: TGTGCCAGCAGCTTACCTCACACAGATACGCAGTATTTT. The encoded protein is CASSLPHTDTQYF.

The gene calls are TRBV7-9 and TRBJ2-2; D gene unclear. This CDR3 is 14 amino acids long. CDR1 SEHNR and CDR2 FQNEAQ come from the germline V gene (reference sequence). Trimming took 1 base from V and 0 from J, leaving 3 bases between them. CDR3 amino acids: CASSLVANTGELFF. Written as DNA, the CDR3 is TGTGCCAGCAGCTTAGTTGCGAACACCGGGGAGCTGTTTTTT. Full variable domain (rest looked up from reference TRBV7-9 and TRBJ2-2): DTGVSQNPRHKITKRGQNVTFRCDPISEHNRLYWYRQTLGQGPEFLTYFQNEAQLEKSRLLSDRFSAERPKGSFSTLEIQRTEQGDSAMYLCASSLVANTGELFFGEGSRLTVL.

The CDR3 bases are TGCGCCAGCAGATGGGACGGAGCCTACGAGCAGTACTTC. Protein product: CASRWDGAYEQYF. The rearrangement uses TRBV10-2 and TRBJ2-7; TRBD1 or TRBD2 may be the D gene (5 bases each). The V end was cut by 6 bases, the J end by 2 bases, with 11 bases between. Looked up from germline, CDR1 is WSHSY and CDR2 is SAAADI. CDR3 size: 13 residues.

For this clone: Different DNA sequences within this sample yield the same CDR3. J is TRBJ2-7 and V is TRBV13; no firm D call. Deletions cut 0 bases from V and 0 bases from J, with 3 bases between. The V gene's germline CDR1 is PRHDT and CDR2 FYEKMQ (reference sequence). The CDR3 extends over 13 amino acids. The CDR3 reads CASSLGISYEQYF. CDR3 bases: TGTGCCAGCAGCTTAGGCATCTCCTACGAGCAGTACTTC.

As to this clone: The same CDR3 arises from other DNA sequences in this sample as well. This chain links TRBV5-5 with TRBJ1-1; TRBD1 is a possible D gene (5 bases). Trimming took off 0 bases at V and 4 bases at J, with 10 bases between the two ends. This CDR3 comprises 14 residues. The V gene's germline CDR1 is SGHKS and CDR2 YYEKEE (reference sequence). The CDR3 DNA is TGTGCCAGCAGCTTGGGGCAGGGAGGCACTGAAGCTTTCTTT. Translating it yields CASSLGQGGTEAFF.

The chain employs TRBV28 and TRBJ2-2, with D maybe TRBD2 (5 bases). The CDR3 extends over 16 amino acids. Per the germline V gene, CDR1 is MDHEN and CDR2 is SYDVKM. V lost 2 bases to trimming and J lost 5 bases, with 15 bases between them. CDR3 protein: CASSLIGRESTGELFF. In nucleotides, the CDR3 is TGTGCCAGCAGTTTAATTGGGAGAGAGTCGACCGGGGAGCTGTTTTTT.

The V call is TRBV27, the J call TRBJ2-2, with 7 nucleotides matching TRBD2. V was pared by 1 base and J by 4 bases, with 3 bases of the junction left unmatched. This CDR3 spans 15 amino acids. Germline CDR1 MNHEY, CDR2 SMNVEV (reference sequence). CDR3 in DNA: TGTGCCAGCAGTTTATACAGCGGGGTCACCGGGGAGCTGTTTTTT. Its protein product is CASSLYSGVTGELFF.

The chain carries TRBV12-5 and TRBJ2-5, with 9 bases identical to TRBD2. Per germline, CDR1 LGHNT and CDR2 FRNRAP. Trimming at V came to 6 bases and at J to 5 bases, leaving 4 bases not matched to a gene. The CDR3 has 13 amino acids. CDR3 DNA sequence: TGTGCTAGTGGCAGTAGCGGGAGTGAGACCCAGTACTTC. Translating it yields CASGSSGSETQYF.

The rearrangement joins TRBV10-3 to TRBJ2-3; D might be TRBD2 (6 bases). This CDR3 is 15 amino acids long. The V end was cut by 5 bases, the J end by 4 bases, with 16 bases between. CDR1 is ENHRY, CDR2 SYGVKD, per germline. CDR3 protein: CAISILAPAADTQYF. DNA of the CDR3: TGTGCCATCAGTATTCTAGCGCCCGCGGCAGATACGCAGTATTTT.

This clone came up once. The CDR3 region is CASTIQGPTYEQYF. In DNA, the CDR3 is TGTGCCAGCACTATACAGGGGCCCACCTACGAGCAGTACTTC. The J gene is TRBJ2-7, the V gene TRBV6-1; TRBD1 matches at 7 bases. Trimming took 7 bases from V and 2 from J; bases not matched to a gene: 8. Germline CDR1 MNHNS, CDR2 SASEGT. This CDR3 spans 14 amino acids.

This chain joins TRBV4-1 and TRBJ1-5; tentatively, D is TRBD1 (6 bases). The CDR3 has 15 residues. Trimming shortened V by 0 bases and J by 3 bases, and 9 bases separated the two germline ends. Germline assignment: CDR1 MGHRA and CDR2 YSYEKL. In DNA form, the CDR3 reads TGCGCCAGCAGCCAAGAAACAGGGACCAATCAGCCCCAGCATTTT. Its translation is CASSQETGTNQPQHF.

The chain links TRBV18 to TRBJ2-1, with D possibly matching TRBD1 (6 bases). The CDR3 runs 14 residues. V gave up 3 bases and J gave up 7 bases, with 13 bases separating them. CDR1 and CDR2 from the germline V gene are KGHSH and LQKENI. The DNA for the CDR3 is TGTGCCAGCTCACCTGGGGGCTCTGAGAATGAGCAGTTCTTC. It encodes CASSPGGSENEQFF. The entire variable domain, with the rest obtained from reference TRBV18 and TRBJ2-1, is as follows: NAGVMQNPRHLVRRRGQEARLRCSPMKGHSHVYWYRQLPEEGLKFMVYLQKENIIDESGMPKERFSAEFPKEGPSILRIQQVVRGDSAAYFCASSPGGSENEQFFGPGTRLTVL.

Details on this clone: Different DNA sequences within this sample yield the same CDR3. This chain uses TRBV9 with TRBJ1-1, with a tentative D call TRBD1 (6 bases). CDR1 and CDR2 (germline): SGDLS, YYNGEE. This CDR3 region has 14 residues. The ends were cut back, 0 bases at V and 4 bases at J, with 10 bases in the middle. The CDR3 protein is CASSVGGATTEAFF. The DNA of the CDR3 is TGTGCCAGCAGCGTAGGGGGGGCCACCACTGAAGCTTTCTTT.

This chain joins TRBV30 and TRBJ2-5, with D tentatively TRBD2 (5 bases). The J call may be faulty, since TRBJ2-7 better matches the DNA end. Looked up from germline, CDR1 is GTSNPN and CDR2 is SVGIG (reference sequence). There are 17 residues in the CDR3. In DNA, the CDR3 is TGTGCCTGCCTCGGAGTCCCGAGGGAAGCGGCCAACTACGAGCAGTACTTC. Encoded protein: CACLGVPREAANYEQYF.

This clone was counted between two and nine times. The rearrangement links TRBV6-5 to TRBJ2-7, with D maybe TRBD2 (5 bases). The CDR3 consists of 13 residues. The germline V gene encodes CDR1 MNHEY and CDR2 SVGAGI. Trimming shortened V by 4 bases and J by 1 base, and 8 bases separated the two germline ends. The CDR3 is CASSSRGSYEQYF. In nucleotides, the CDR3 is TGTGCCAGCAGTTCGCGAGGGTCCTACGAGCAGTACTTC.

This chain uses TRBV30 with TRBJ1-5; no reliable D call. The CDR3 spans 14 residues. Germline assignment: CDR1 GTSNPN and CDR2 SVGIG (reference sequence). V was clipped by 4 bases and J by 1 base, with 11 bases between them. This CDR3 reads CAWNKAESNQPQHF. In DNA form, the CDR3 reads TGTGCCTGGAACAAGGCGGAGAGCAATCAGCCCCAGCATTTT. Variable domain in full (rest from reference TRBV30 and TRBJ1-5): SQTIHQWPATLVQPVGSPLSLECTVEGTSNPNLYWYRQAAGRGLQLLFYSVGIGQISSEVPQNLSASRPQDRQFILSSKKLLLSDSGFYLCAWNKAESNQPQHFGDGTRLSIL.

The chain joins TRBV9 to TRBJ2-2, with D maybe TRBD1 (6 bases). With 4 bases removed from V and 4 bases from J, the gap between germline ends came to 14 bases. Germline CDR1 is SGDLS and CDR2 is YYNGEE. This CDR3 is 15 amino acids long. The CDR3 DNA sequence: TGTGCCAGCAGCCCACCCGGGACAATCACCGGGGAGCTGTTTTTT. It encodes CASSPPGTITGELFF.

The chain combines TRBV7-9 with TRBJ2-1; D might be TRBD1 (5 bases). The CDR3 totals 13 residues. V was clipped by 7 bases and J by 3 bases, with 10 bases between them. Germline CDR1 reads SEHNR; CDR2 reads FQNEAQ (reference sequence). CDR3 nucleotide sequence: TGTGCCAGCATGGACACAAACTACAATGAGCAGTTCTTC. It yields the protein CASMDTNYNEQFF.

In DNA form, the CDR3 reads TGTGCCAGCAGCGGGAGGGACAGAGAAGCTAACTATGGCTACACCTTC. It encodes CASSGRDREANYGYTF. V gene TRBV7-9 combines with J gene TRBJ1-2; 7 bases match TRBD1. The CDR3 runs to 16 residues. J was trimmed by 0 bases and V by 5 bases; bases with no gene match: 9. Per germline, CDR1 SEHNR and CDR2 FQNEAQ (reference sequence). Full variable domain (rest looked up from reference TRBV7-9 and TRBJ1-2): DTGVSQNPRHKITKRGQNVTFRCDPISEHNRLYWYRQTLGQGPEFLTYFQNEAQLEKSRLLSDRFSAERPKGSFSTLEIQRTEQGDSAMYLCASSGRDREANYGYTFGSGTRLTVV.

This clone was seen more than once but under ten times. The CDR3 DNA sequence: TGTGCCAGCAGCGTATGGGGCGCGGGCTATGGCTACACCTTC. It yields the protein CASSVWGAGYGYTF. The chain links TRBV27 to TRBJ1-2; a weak D match, TRBD1 (5 bases). The germline V gene encodes CDR1 MNHEY and CDR2 SMNVEV (reference sequence). The CDR3 is made up of 14 amino acids. Trimming cost V 6 bases and J 4 bases, with 15 bases left between them.

Comment on this clone: At the DNA level, this CDR3 is encoded by other sequences in the same sample as well. This CDR3 reads CASSLGTHNEQFF. As DNA, the CDR3 is TGTGCCAGCAGTCTCGGGACTCACAATGAGCAGTTCTTC. This rearrangement joins TRBV27 to TRBJ2-1, with a tentative D call TRBD2 (6 bases). This CDR3 is built from 13 residues. The V end lost 5 bases, the J end lost 5 bases, and 10 bases lay between the germline ends. Germline CDR1 and CDR2: MNHEY and SMNVEV (reference sequence).

The V gene is TRBV9, the J gene TRBJ1-3, with D perhaps TRBD1 (5 bases). V shed 0 bases and J shed 3 bases, with 10 bases lying between them. Germline lookup yields CDR1 SGDLS and CDR2 YYNGEE. The CDR3 sequence is 15 residues long. The CDR3 spells CASSVDEGFGNTIYF. As DNA, the CDR3 is TGTGCCAGCAGCGTAGACGAGGGGTTTGGAAACACCATATATTTT.

This chain uses TRBV7-9 with TRBJ2-3; TRBD1 is a possible D gene (5 bases). The CDR3 runs 17 residues. Germline V gene lookup returns CDR1 SEHNR and CDR2 FQNEAQ (reference sequence). Trimming took 0 bases from V and 2 from J, leaving 15 bases between them. The CDR3, as DNA: TGTGCCAGCAGCTTAGCGCTGCTAGGGGCCATCACAGATACGCAGTATTTT. The encoded protein is CASSLALLGAITDTQYF.

The V and J genes are TRBV30 and TRBJ2-3; 8 nucleotides agree with TRBD1. Germline CDR1 reads GTSNPN; CDR2 reads SVGIG (reference sequence). The V gene end was trimmed by 5 bases and the J gene end by 4 bases; junction bases not matched to a gene: 5. There are 13 residues in the CDR3. This CDR3 reads CAWGQGGADTQYF. The DNA for the CDR3 is TGTGCCTGGGGACAGGGCGGGGCAGATACGCAGTATTTT.

The chain joins TRBV28 to TRBJ2-5, with 7 bases that match TRBD1. Germline V gene data show CDR1 as MDHEN and CDR2 as SYDVKM. The CDR3 is 14 amino acids. V lost 0 bases and J lost 2; bases outside the gene matches: 0. The CDR3 loop reads CASSLWGQQETQYF. The CDR3 DNA reads as TGTGCCAGCAGTTTATGGGGACAGCAAGAGACCCAGTACTTC.

In this sample, this clone turned up a few times. This specimen includes other DNA sequences encoding the same CDR3. The gene calls are TRBV10-1 and TRBJ2-4; D possibly corresponds to TRBD2 (5 bases). Germline CDR1 reads WNHNN; CDR2 reads SYGVQD (reference sequence). CDR3 length: 14 residues. The V gene lost 2 bases and the J gene lost 7 bases, with 12 bases spanning the gap. In DNA, the CDR3 is TGCGCCAGCAGTGAGGGCGGCCGAGGGAACATTCAGTACTTC. This translates into CASSEGGRGNIQYF.

V is TRBV9 and J is TRBJ2-3, with TRBD2 matching over 10 bases. This CDR3 spans 17 amino acids. Germline-derived CDR1 and CDR2 are SGDLS and YYNGEE. Trimming cost V 4 bases and J 0 bases; bases outside gene matches: 8. CDR3 region: CASSSLASGGSTDTQYF. The CDR3 bases are TGTGCCAGCAGCTCCCTTGCTAGCGGGGGTAGCACAGATACGCAGTATTTT.

This chain's CDR3 is CASSPTGYALGWGSPLHF. Here the CDR3 DNA reads TGTGCCAGCAGCCCAACAGGGTATGCGTTAGGCTGGGGGTCACCCCTCCACTTT. This sequence joins TRBV27 and TRBJ1-6; D perhaps matches TRBD1 (6 bases). Germline V lookup: CDR1 MNHEY, CDR2 SMNVEV (reference sequence). With 6 bases removed from V and 10 bases from J, the gap between germline ends came to 28 bases. The CDR3 sequence is 18 residues long.